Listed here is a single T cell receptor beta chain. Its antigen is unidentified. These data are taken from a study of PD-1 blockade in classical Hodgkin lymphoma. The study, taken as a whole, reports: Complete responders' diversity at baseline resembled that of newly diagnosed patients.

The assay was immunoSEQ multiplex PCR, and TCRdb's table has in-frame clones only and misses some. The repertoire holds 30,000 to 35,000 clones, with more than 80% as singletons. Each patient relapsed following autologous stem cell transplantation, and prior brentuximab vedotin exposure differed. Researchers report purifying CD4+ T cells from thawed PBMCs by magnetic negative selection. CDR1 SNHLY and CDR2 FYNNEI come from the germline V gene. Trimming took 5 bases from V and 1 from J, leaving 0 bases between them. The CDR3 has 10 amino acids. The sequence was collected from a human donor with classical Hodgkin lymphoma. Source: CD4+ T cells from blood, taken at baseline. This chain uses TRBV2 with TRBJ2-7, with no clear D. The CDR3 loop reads CASSSYEQYF. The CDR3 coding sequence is TGTGCCAGCAGTTCCTACGAGCAGTACTTC.